This T cell receptor (beta chain) was documented in a study of blood T cell repertoires in COVID-19. CDR1 is LGHDT, CDR2 YNNKEL, per germline (reference sequence). V lost 1 base and J lost 8, with 17 bases in between. The CDR3 length is 15 residues. TCRdb's table, derived via immunoSEQ multiplex PCR, lists solely in-frame clones and lacks some. The sample contains hundreds of thousands of clones, 85% to 90% of which appear only once. This clone occurred once. The chain employs TRBV3-1 (or the pseudogene TRBV3-2) and TRBJ1-1; D possibly corresponds to TRBD1 (6 bases). The receptor's source is a man aged 55 to 70 who had recovered from COVID-19. Sequencing was performed on peripheral blood. This CDR3 reads CASSQADRQYVEAFF. The CDR3 DNA follows: TGTGCCAGCAGCCAAGCAGACAGGCAATATGTCGAAGCTTTCTTT.